Each of the 26 T cell receptor beta chains below was sequenced from the same sample in a study of regulatory T cells in long-lasting Graves disease. This sample's time point: newly diagnosed GD, antithyroid drugs for less than 3 months. Researchers made the TCR library from RNA that was extracted from PBMCs. Construction of the TCR beta libraries employed iRepertoire HTBI primers in conjunction with Arm-PCR of CDR3 regions. MiXCR, applied by TCRdb to the multiplex PCR reads, yields one record per CDR3 protein. The top ten hold around 14% of the sample, which has about 240,000 distinct CDR3 sequences, 20% seen once. The material was peripheral blood mononuclear cells (PBMCs), obtained at new diagnosis, from a patient treated with antithyroid drugs. The receptors come from a female donor with Graves disease.

This chain links TRBV20-1 with TRBJ2-1, with TRBD2 matching 12 bases. CDR3 length: 17 residues. From germline, CDR1 is DFQATT and CDR2 SNEGSKA (reference sequence). V shed 5 bases, J shed 0 bases, and the junction held 8 bases outside the gene matches. The CDR3 here is CSAVGLAGLSSYNEQFF. CDR3 bases: TGCAGTGCTGTTGGACTAGCGGGGTTGAGCTCCTACAATGAGCAGTTCTTC.

This clonotype has just a few counts. The chain employs TRBV5-4 and TRBJ1-1; a possible D gene is TRBD1 (5 bases). The germline V gene encodes CDR1 SGHNT and CDR2 YYREEE (reference sequence). V shed 0 bases and J shed 6 bases, with 9 bases lying between them. This CDR3 is 13 amino acids long. CDR3 region: CASSLGWGAEAFF. DNA of the CDR3: TGTGCCAGCAGCTTGGGTTGGGGGGCTGAAGCTTTCTTT.

This clonotype was detected many times. The chain carries TRBV7-2 and TRBJ2-1; D is unclear. The CDR3 is 15 amino acids. Trimming stripped 1 base from V and 0 bases from J, with 7 bases between. Germline loops: CDR1 SGHTA, CDR2 FQGNSA. CDR3 region: CASSLGVSSYNEQFF. The DNA of the CDR3 is TGTGCCAGCAGCTTAGGGGTGAGCTCCTACAATGAGCAGTTCTTC.

The table lists this clonotype with many counts. The chain combines TRBV2 with TRBJ2-3; TRBD2 might be the D (6 bases). This CDR3 has 12 amino acids. Germline CDR1 SNHLY, CDR2 FYNNEI. The ends were cut back, 6 bases at V and 4 bases at J, with 8 bases in the middle. CDR3 DNA sequence: TGTGCCAGCAGGGGGGGATCAGATACGCAGTATTTT. This codes for CASRGGSDTQYF. The whole variable domain, remainder taken from reference TRBV2 and TRBJ2-3, is EPEVTQTPSHQVTQMGQEVILRCVPISNHLYFYWYRQILGQKVEFLVSFYNNEISEKSEIFDDQFSVERPDGSNFTLKIRSTKLEDSAMYFCASRGGSDTQYFGPGTRLTVL.

Ten or more counts support this clonotype. This chain links TRBV12-3 or TRBV12-4 with TRBJ2-7; D remains unclear. CDR3 length: 13 amino acids. V lost 1 base to trimming and J lost 3 bases, with 7 bases between them. The CDR3 is CASSLGGNYEQYF. The CDR3, as DNA: TGTGCCAGCAGTTTAGGCGGCAACTACGAGCAGTACTTC.

The chain recombines TRBV5-1 with TRBJ2-5, with D perhaps given as TRBD1 or TRBD2 (5 bases each). The V gene's germline CDR1 is SGHRS and CDR2 YFSETQ. Trimming pared 2 bases from V and 0 bases from J, leaving 14 bases between. The CDR3 loop spans 16 amino acids. CDR3 sequence: CASSLVVGTYQETQYF. CDR3 bases: TGCGCCAGCAGCTTAGTGGTGGGGACGTACCAAGAGACCCAGTACTTC.

This clonotype came up many times. The rearrangement links TRBV18 to TRBJ2-5; 7 positions match TRBD2. The germline V gene has CDR1 KGHSH and CDR2 LQKENI. The length of the CDR3 is 13 residues. With V trimmed by 9 bases and J by 1 base, 5 bases remained unmatched. In nucleotides, the CDR3 is TGTGCCAGTACAAGCGGGATCCAAGAGACCCAGTACTTC. Amino acids: CASTSGIQETQYF.

The table lists this clonotype with many counts. The V call is TRBV15, the J call TRBJ1-6, with D possibly matching TRBD1 (5 bases). The CDR3 consists of 15 residues. The ends were cut back, 3 bases at V and 8 bases at J, with 14 bases in the middle. Germline CDR1 reads LNHNV; CDR2 reads YYDKDF (reference sequence). The CDR3 bases are TGTGCCACCAGCAGTCGGGGGGGAAGGCATTCACCCCTCCACTTT. It yields the protein CATSSRGGRHSPLHF.

This clonotype was counted ten times or more. The chain joins TRBV18 to TRBJ2-5; D remains ambiguous. Germline CDR1 is KGHSH and CDR2 is LQKENI. The length of the CDR3 is 16 residues. V lost 0 bases and J 2 bases, leaving 13 bases between the germline ends. Written as DNA, the CDR3 is TGTGCCAGCTCACCACCGGGTATCCTTACACAAGAGACCCAGTACTTC. Its translation is CASSPPGILTQETQYF.

This clonotype has only a few counts. The gene calls are TRBV27 and TRBJ1-6; D is perhaps TRBD1 (5 bases). CDR1 and CDR2 from the germline V gene are MNHEY and SMNVEV (reference sequence). V lost 2 bases, J lost 10 bases, and 12 bases lay in between. This CDR3 is 14 amino acids long. CDR3 amino acids: CASSLKGAASPLHF. In DNA, the CDR3 is TGTGCCAGCAGTTTAAAAGGGGCCGCATCACCCCTCCACTTT.

There are many counts of this clonotype. The chain couples TRBV11-2 to TRBJ2-5; D unresolved. V dropped 5 bases and J dropped 7 bases, with 14 bases sitting between them. CDR1 is SGHAT, CDR2 FQNNGV, per germline. The CDR3 is 13 residues long. The DNA of the CDR3 is TGTGCCAGCAGCCAGCAAGCTCACGGGACCCAGTACTTC. This gives the protein CASSQQAHGTQYF.

This clonotype occurred many times. The chain couples TRBV20-1 to TRBJ2-5, with TRBD1 matching over 8 bases. The CDR3 runs 12 residues. Germline V CDR1 and CDR2: DFQATT, SNEGSKA (reference sequence). The J segment lost 7 bases and the V segment lost 3 bases, leaving 4 bases of the junction unmatched. The CDR3 region is CSARTGAGTQYF. CDR3 nucleotide sequence: TGCAGTGCTAGGACAGGGGCCGGGACCCAGTACTTC.

This chain joins TRBV24-1 and TRBJ2-6; D gene uncertain. Trimming cost V 7 bases and J 1 base, with 13 bases left between them. CDR3 length: 16 residues. In germline, CDR1 is KGHDR, CDR2 SFDVKD. This CDR3 reads CATSGGKVSGANVLTF. The CDR3 DNA is TGTGCCACCAGCGGTGGGAAGGTATCTGGGGCCAACGTCCTGACTTTC.

This clonotype was detected a few times. The chain links TRBV3-1 to TRBJ2-2; D remains ambiguous. This CDR3 comprises 17 residues. The germline CDR1 and CDR2 sequences are LGHDT and YNNKEL (reference sequence). The V end was cut by 1 base, the J end by 4 bases, with 16 bases between. The DNA for the CDR3 is TGTGCCAGCAGCCAAGGATTGGCTGCTTCGAGCACCGGGGAGCTGTTTTTT. Encoded protein: CASSQGLAASSTGELFF.

At least ten counts were recorded for this clonotype. This chain links TRBV12-3 or TRBV12-4 with TRBJ2-3; TRBD2 matches 8 bases. This CDR3 spans 13 amino acids. V gave up 8 bases and J gave up 4 bases; unmatched junction bases: 5. The CDR3 region is CASGEAGADTQYF. DNA for the CDR3: TGTGCCAGCGGGGAAGCGGGAGCAGATACGCAGTATTTT.

At least ten counts were recorded for this clonotype. This chain uses TRBV28 with TRBJ2-7; D remains ambiguous. Germline assignment: CDR1 MDHEN and CDR2 SYDVKM. Trimming removed 7 bases from V and 2 bases from J, with 21 bases in between. The CDR3 sequence is 16 residues long. CDR3 amino acids: CASKGPNFAGTYEQYF. Written as DNA, the CDR3 is TGTGCCAGCAAAGGCCCCAACTTTGCTGGGACCTACGAGCAGTACTTC. The complete variable domain, with remaining parts taken from reference TRBV28 and TRBJ2-7, reads DVKVTQSSRYLVKRTGEKVFLECVQDMDHENMFWYRQDPGLGLRLIYFSYDVKMKEKGDIPEGYSVSREKKERFSLILESASTNQTSMYLCASKGPNFAGTYEQYFGPGTRLTVT.

This clonotype was observed at least ten times. This chain joins TRBV11-3 and TRBJ2-7, with 8 nucleotides matching TRBD1. The V gene end was trimmed by 8 bases and the J gene end by 7 bases; junction bases not matched to a gene: 7. Germline assignment: CDR1 SGHNT and CDR2 YENEEA. CDR3 length: 12 amino acids. CDR3 sequence (DNA): TGTGCCAGCCAGGGGGCCTCATGGGAGCAGTACTTC. Translated, it gives CASQGASWEQYF. Using reference TRBV11-3 and TRBJ2-7 for the parts outside the CDR3, the full variable domain is EAGVVQSPRYKIIEKKQPVAFWCNPISGHNTLYWYLQNLGQGPELLIRYENEEAVDDSQLPKDRFSAERLKGVDSTLKIQPAELGDSAVYLCASQGASWEQYFGPGTRLTVT.

This clonotype occurred many times. The rearrangement links TRBV7-2 to TRBJ2-3; D might be TRBD1 (6 bases). The CDR3 spans 16 residues. The ends were cut back, 1 base at V and 3 bases at J, with 14 bases in the middle. Germline-derived CDR1 and CDR2 are SGHTA and FQGNSA. CDR3 protein: CASSLGAVGATDTQYF. CDR3 nucleotides: TGTGCCAGCAGCTTAGGGGCGGTGGGGGCGACAGATACGCAGTATTTT.

Notes on this clonotype: Since a far larger clone is one base different, this is likely a read error. V and J are TRBV7-2 and TRBJ2-1, with 7 bases aligning to TRBD1. The DNA matches TRBJ2-5 better at its end, which makes the J call doubtful. The V gene's germline CDR1 is SGHTA and CDR2 FQGNSA. The CDR3 totals 19 residues. The CDR3 sequence is CASSLLGGITGVTQETQYF. The CDR3 DNA sequence: TGTGCCAGCAGCTTACTTGGCGGTATCACAGGGGTTACGCAGGAGACCCAGTACTTC.

This clonotype was counted ten times or more. The chain recombines TRBV10-2 with TRBJ2-5; D ambiguous. The CDR3 has 13 residues. Germline V CDR1 and CDR2: WSHSY, SAAADI. The V gene lost 2 bases and the J gene lost 2 bases, with 6 bases spanning the gap. The CDR3 protein is CASSEGTQETQYF. The CDR3 DNA follows: TGCGCCAGCAGTGAGGGAACACAAGAGACCCAGTACTTC.

Details on this clonotype: Relative to the germline gene, one junction end is altered; a read error may explain this. The chain is built from TRBV29-1 and TRBJ2-5; D uncertain. The germline gives CDR1 SQVTM, CDR2 ANQGSEA. The CDR3 runs 17 residues. Here the CDR3 reads CSVDPFTPKRRQETRYF. The CDR3 bases are TGCAGCGTTGACCCCTTTACACCGAAGAGGCGTCAAGAGACCCGGTACTTC. Using reference TRBV29-1 and TRBJ2-5 for the parts outside the CDR3, the full variable domain is SAVISQKPSRDICQRGTSLTIQCQVDSQVTMMFWYRQQPGQSLTLIATANQGSEATYESGFVIDKFPISRPNLTFSTLTVSNMSPEDSSIYLCSVDPFTPKRRQETRYFGPGTRLLVL.

In this sample, this clonotype turned up many times. The CDR3 sequence: CASSVRGDIHEQYF. Here the CDR3 DNA reads TGTGCCAGCAGCGTGAGGGGGGACATCCACGAGCAGTACTTC. The chain combines TRBV9 with TRBJ2-7; D is perhaps TRBD1 or TRBD2 (6 bases each). The CDR3 contains 14 residues. The V end was cut by 2 bases, the J end by 5 bases, with 14 bases between. The germline V gene has CDR1 SGDLS and CDR2 YYNGEE.

The sample holds many counts of this clonotype. The rearrangement links TRBV29-1 to TRBJ2-3, with 11 bases identical to TRBD2. J was trimmed by 2 bases and V by 7 bases; bases with no gene match: 8. The germline gives CDR1 SQVTM, CDR2 ANQGSEA. The CDR3 has 15 amino acids. The CDR3 protein is CSAQLAGAITDTQYF. The CDR3 nucleotides are TGCAGCGCCCAACTAGCGGGGGCTATCACAGATACGCAGTATTTT.

This clonotype was picked up many times. The V and J genes are TRBV12-3 or TRBV12-4 and TRBJ2-3, with a weak D call TRBD2 (6 bases). V shed 8 bases and J shed 2 bases, with 14 bases lying between them. This CDR3 is built from 14 residues. CDR3 sequence reads: CASGSGIATDTQYF. The CDR3 bases are TGTGCCAGCGGTAGCGGTATAGCCACAGATACGCAGTATTTT.

This sequence joins TRBV3-1 and TRBJ2-1, with D possibly being TRBD1 (5 bases). The V end lost 3 bases, the J end lost 6 bases, and 9 bases lay between the germline ends. The CDR3 length is 13 residues. Germline V gene data show CDR1 as LGHDT and CDR2 as YNNKEL (reference sequence). CDR3 sequence (DNA): TGTGCCAGCAGCCATGCTGGGGCCAATGAGCAGTTCTTC. Its translation: CASSHAGANEQFF.

This clonotype was recorded a few times. The chain combines TRBV11-2 with TRBJ1-4; D is unclear. From germline, CDR1 is SGHAT and CDR2 FQNNGV. Trimming shortened V by 5 bases and J by 8 bases, and 12 bases separated the two germline ends. This CDR3 has 13 residues. The CDR3 DNA reads as TGTGCCAGCAGCCAGGAGGTGCGGGAAAAACTGTTTTTT. This sequence encodes CASSQEVREKLFF.